This T cell receptor (beta chain) was recorded in a study of control samples from healthy donors and cancer patients. Repertoires were generated with immunoSEQ multiplex PCR, while TCRdb's copy carries only in-frame clones and drops some. The sample lists about 220,000 clones, just under 95% occurring once. Between the trimmed V and J ends, which lost 3 bases and 3 bases, there was a span of 8 bases. The CDR3 has 14 residues. Germline V gene lookup returns CDR1 WNHNN and CDR2 SYGVQD (reference sequence). Material for sequencing was blood. V usage is TRBV10-1 and J usage is TRBJ2-2; no clear D. This TCR was recovered from a man between 50 and 59 years old in good health. The CDR3 loop is CASSEGRYTGELFF. CDR3 bases: TGCGCCAGCAGTGAAGGACGGTACACCGGGGAGCTGTTTTTT.